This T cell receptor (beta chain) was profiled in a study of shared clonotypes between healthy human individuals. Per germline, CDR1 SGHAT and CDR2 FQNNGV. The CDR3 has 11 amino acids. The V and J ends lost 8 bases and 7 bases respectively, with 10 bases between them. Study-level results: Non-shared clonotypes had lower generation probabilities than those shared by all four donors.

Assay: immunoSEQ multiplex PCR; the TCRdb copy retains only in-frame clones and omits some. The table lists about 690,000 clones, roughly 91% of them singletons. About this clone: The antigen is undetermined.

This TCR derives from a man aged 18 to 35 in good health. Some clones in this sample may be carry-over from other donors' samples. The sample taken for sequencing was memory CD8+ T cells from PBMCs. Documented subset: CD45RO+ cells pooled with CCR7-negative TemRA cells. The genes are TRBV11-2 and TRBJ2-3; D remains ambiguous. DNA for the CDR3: TGTGCCAGCCAGAGCTTTTATACGCAGTATTTT. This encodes CASQSFYTQYF. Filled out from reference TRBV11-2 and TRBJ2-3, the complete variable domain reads EAGVAQSPRYKIIEKRQSVAFWCNPISGHATLYWYQQILGQGPKLLIQFQNNGVVDDSQLPKDRFSAERLKGVDSTLKIQPAKLEDSAVYLCASQSFYTQYFGPGTRLTVL.